The 32 T cell receptor beta chains below were found in one sample sequenced in a study of cytomegalovirus exposure and HLA in healthy donors. The PCR was carried out with 60 Vbeta primers and 13 Jbeta primers. Assay: immunoSEQ multiplex PCR; the TCRdb copy retains only in-frame clones and omits some. Counted here are around 150,000 clones, less than 90% occurring once; the ten biggest clones make up approximately 2%. The sample was PBMCs. These receptor sequences come from a man between 18 and 29 years old in good health and CMV-seronegative.

The chain has TRBV28 and TRBJ2-7, with 8 positions matching TRBD2. V lost 6 bases, J lost 1 base, and 11 bases stayed unmatched. The CDR3 length is 16 residues. Germline assignment: CDR1 MDHEN and CDR2 SYDVKM. CDR3 region: CASSAGAGAPSYEQYF. The CDR3 DNA sequence: TGTGCCAGCAGCGCCGGAGCGGGGGCCCCTTCCTACGAGCAGTACTTC.

This chain connects TRBV7-9 to TRBJ2-1, with 8 bases aligning to TRBD1. The CDR3 extends over 13 amino acids. V trimming: 5 bases; J trimming: 5 bases; junction bases outside the gene matches: 2. CDR1 is SEHNR, CDR2 FQNEAQ, per germline (reference sequence). The CDR3 DNA follows: TGTGCCAGCAGCCTGACAGGGGACAATGAGCAGTTCTTC. The encoded protein is CASSLTGDNEQFF. Supplemented by reference TRBV7-9 and TRBJ2-1, the full variable domain reads DTGVSQNPRHKITKRGQNVTFRCDPISEHNRLYWYRQTLGQGPEFLTYFQNEAQLEKSRLLSDRFSAERPKGSFSTLEIQRTEQGDSAMYLCASSLTGDNEQFFGPGTRLTVL.

This clone occurred a few times. V is TRBV9 and J is TRBJ2-7; D unclear. Germline CDR1 SGDLS, CDR2 YYNGEE. The CDR3 contains 14 residues. V was trimmed by 3 bases and J by 0 bases, leaving 10 bases between them. The CDR3 DNA is TGTGCCAGCAGCGCCCACGGAGACTCCTACGAGCAGTACTTC. Translating it yields CASSAHGDSYEQYF.

The V gene is TRBV14, the J gene TRBJ2-1; 7 bases are a match to TRBD1. The V and J ends lost 2 bases and 4 bases, in that order; junction bases with no gene match: 5. CDR1 SGHDN and CDR2 FVKESK come from the germline V gene. CDR3 length: 15 amino acids. The chain's CDR3 is CASSQPGQSYNEQFF. The CDR3 DNA reads TGTGCCAGCAGCCAACCGGGACAGTCTTACAATGAGCAGTTCTTC.

This sequence joins TRBV7-9 and TRBJ2-2; D perhaps matches TRBD2 (6 bases). The V end lost 4 bases, the J end lost 7 bases, and 16 bases lay between the germline ends. CDR3 length: 15 residues. Germline CDR1 SEHNR, CDR2 FQNEAQ (reference sequence). DNA of the CDR3: TGTGCCAGCAGCTCTCCCAGCGGGTTTATCGGGGAGCTGTTTTTT. Translating gives CASSSPSGFIGELFF.

V gene TRBV27 combines with J gene TRBJ2-1; 7 bases match TRBD1. With 3 bases clipped from V and 6 bases from J, the junction kept 2 bases outside the gene matches. CDR1 is MNHEY, CDR2 SMNVEV, per germline (reference sequence). This CDR3 has 13 amino acids. The CDR3 protein is CASSLPGGNEQFF. CDR3 coding DNA: TGTGCCAGCAGTTTGCCAGGGGGCAATGAGCAGTTCTTC.

This sequence joins TRBV6-1 and TRBJ1-5; D is undetermined. The CDR3 spans 11 residues. V lost 6 bases to trimming and J lost 5 bases, with 5 bases between them. Germline-derived CDR1 and CDR2 are MNHNS and SASEGT. The CDR3 DNA reads as TGTGCCAGCAGGGCTCATCAGCCCCAGCATTTT. This gives the protein CASRAHQPQHF.

The J gene is TRBJ2-5, the V gene TRBV28, with 10 bases fitting TRBD1. This CDR3 has 16 residues. Germline CDR1 is MDHEN and CDR2 is SYDVKM. Germline trimming cut 4 bases from V and 6 bases from J; bases unmatched to any gene: 11. The CDR3 protein is CASSSGSGTGVKTQYF. CDR3 DNA: TGTGCCAGCAGTTCCGGATCCGGGACAGGGGTGAAGACCCAGTACTTC. Drawing the rest from reference TRBV28 and TRBJ2-5, the complete variable domain is DVKVTQSSRYLVKRTGEKVFLECVQDMDHENMFWYRQDPGLGLRLIYFSYDVKMKEKGDIPEGYSVSREKKERFSLILESASTNQTSMYLCASSSGSGTGVKTQYFGPGTRLLVL.

The chain links TRBV30 to TRBJ1-1; no clear D. From germline, CDR1 is GTSNPN and CDR2 SVGIG (reference sequence). V was trimmed by 1 base and J by 2 bases, leaving 8 bases between them. This CDR3 has 13 residues. In nucleotides, the CDR3 is TGTGCCTGGAGTGCGGCGGCAAACACTGAAGCTTTCTTT. Its translation: CAWSAAANTEAFF.

The CDR3, as DNA: TGTGCCAGCAGCTTACAGGGGCTGGGCGATGAAAAACTGTTTTTT. Protein product: CASSLQGLGDEKLFF. J is TRBJ1-4 and V is TRBV7-8, with TRBD1 as a possible D gene (6 bases). There are 15 residues in the CDR3. Trimming took 2 bases from V and 6 from J, leaving 13 bases between them. Germline CDR1 SGHVS, CDR2 FQNEAQ.

This clone was observed a few times. The rearrangement joins TRBV6-6 to TRBJ2-1, with 7 bases matching TRBD1. Germline CDR1 MNHNY, CDR2 SVGAGI (reference sequence). The CDR3 covers 14 residues. Trimming at V came to 2 bases and at J to 6 bases, leaving 4 bases not matched to a gene. CDR3 nucleotide sequence: TGTGCCAGCAGTTACCCCCCAGGGGGCAATGAGCAGTTCTTC. Its protein product is CASSYPPGGNEQFF.

This rearrangement joins TRBV18 to TRBJ2-7; maybe TRBD1 (6 bases). This CDR3 has 14 residues. The V gene's germline CDR1 is KGHSH and CDR2 LQKENI. Trimming took off 2 bases at V and 0 bases at J, with 8 bases between the two ends. The CDR3 sequence: CASSPGTHSYEQYF. CDR3 sequence (DNA): TGTGCCAGCTCACCAGGGACACACTCCTACGAGCAGTACTTC.

This clone was recorded once. The V gene is TRBV28, the J gene TRBJ2-1; 10 nucleotides agree with TRBD2. The V gene end was trimmed by 5 bases and the J gene end by 6 bases; junction bases not matched to a gene: 7. There are 15 residues in the CDR3. Germline V CDR1 and CDR2: MDHEN, SYDVKM. In DNA, the CDR3 is TGTGCCAGCAGTCGAGGGACTAGCGCGGTCAATGAGCAGTTCTTC. Protein product: CASSRGTSAVNEQFF.

The gene calls are TRBV5-6 and TRBJ2-2; possible D gene TRBD1, 6 bases. V dropped 3 bases and J dropped 0 bases, with 12 bases sitting between them. Germline loops: CDR1 SGHDT, CDR2 YYEEEE. The CDR3 contains 16 residues. This CDR3 is CASSYSGTPNTGELFF. In nucleotides, the CDR3 is TGTGCCAGCAGCTATTCCGGGACACCGAACACCGGGGAGCTGTTTTTT. Looking up the rest from reference TRBV5-6 and TRBJ2-2 gives the full variable domain: DAGVTQSPTHLIKTRGQQVTLRCSPKSGHDTVSWYQQALGQGPQFIFQYYEEEERQRGNFPDRFSGHQFPNYSSELNVNALLLGDSALYLCASSYSGTPNTGELFFGEGSRLTVL.

The rearrangement links TRBV10-3 to TRBJ2-5; D is unclear. V dropped 3 bases and J dropped 5 bases, with 4 bases sitting between them. Germline V CDR1 and CDR2: ENHRY, SYGVKD. This CDR3 region has 11 residues. The CDR3 nucleotides are TGTGCCATCAGTGAACGGGAGACCCAGTACTTC. Its protein is CAISERETQYF.

The chain uses TRBV19 and TRBJ1-1; 8 nucleotides line up with TRBD1. Germline CDR1 reads LNHDA; CDR2 reads SQIVND (reference sequence). This CDR3 has 16 amino acids. V lost 4 bases, J lost 5 bases, and 12 bases stayed unmatched. Here the CDR3 reads CASSNRAGGVWTEAFF. For the CDR3, the DNA is TGTGCCAGTAGTAACCGGGCAGGGGGCGTCTGGACTGAAGCTTTCTTT.

The CDR3 spells CSVGGADEKLFF. CDR3 DNA sequence: TGCAGCGTTGGTGGGGCGGATGAAAAACTGTTTTTT. The genes are TRBV29-1 and TRBJ1-4; D is possibly TRBD1 (5 bases). Trimming shortened V by 4 bases and J by 6 bases, and 9 bases separated the two germline ends. From germline, CDR1 is SQVTM and CDR2 ANQGSEA. This CDR3 spans 12 amino acids.

The chain has TRBV25-1 and TRBJ2-2, with 10 bases aligning to TRBD2. Looked up from germline, CDR1 is MGHDK and CDR2 is SYGVNS. CDR3 length: 16 amino acids. V was clipped by 4 bases and J by 3 bases; unmatched bases: 5. The CDR3 protein is CASSASGSAYTGELFF. Here the CDR3 DNA reads TGTGCCAGCAGTGCTAGCGGGAGCGCCTACACCGGGGAGCTGTTTTTT.

CDR3: CAISEPASAGTASYEQYF. As DNA, the CDR3 is TGTGCCATCAGTGAGCCGGCCTCGGCGGGGACAGCCTCCTACGAGCAGTACTTC. The chain carries TRBV10-3 and TRBJ2-7, with D perhaps TRBD1 (7 bases). CDR1 is ENHRY and CDR2 is SYGVKD in the germline V gene. The CDR3 sequence is 18 residues long. Deletions cut 2 bases from V and 0 bases from J, with 20 bases between.

As to this clone: A read error may account for a junction end that differs from germline. V usage is TRBV10-3 and J usage is TRBJ2-7; D perhaps matches TRBD1 (6 bases). Germline V lookup: CDR1 ENHRY, CDR2 SYGVKD. The CDR3 is 12 amino acids. The CDR3, as DNA: TGTGCCATCGGTGGGGGCCCCTATGAGCAGTACTTC. This gives the protein CAIGGGPYEQYF.

This chain connects TRBV28 to TRBJ1-1; a weak D match, TRBD1 (6 bases). Deletions cut 7 bases from V and 5 bases from J, with 14 bases between. The CDR3 is made up of 13 amino acids. Germline V gene sequence: CDR1 MDHEN, CDR2 SYDVKM. The CDR3 nucleotides are TGTGCCAGCACCCAAGTGGGGGCAACTGAAGCTTTCTTT. Translating it yields CASTQVGATEAFF.

This clone is a singleton in its sample. The genes are TRBV6-5 and TRBJ1-3; maybe TRBD1 (5 bases). This CDR3 contains 13 residues. Germline CDR1 and CDR2: MNHEY and SVGAGI. Trimming took 6 bases from V and 7 from J, leaving 13 bases between them. The CDR3, as DNA: TGTGCCAGCAGCCAATCCGGGGGGAACACCATATATTTT. Protein: CASSQSGGNTIYF.

This chain uses TRBV2 with TRBJ2-7; 8 bases line up with TRBD2. CDR3 size: 14 residues. Germline-derived CDR1 and CDR2 are SNHLY and FYNNEI. V lost 3 bases, J lost 3 bases, and 4 bases stayed unmatched. The DNA of the CDR3 is TGTGCCAGCAGTGACGGGGGGGATAACTACGAGCAGTACTTC. Protein sequence: CASSDGGDNYEQYF. Full variable domain (rest looked up from reference TRBV2 and TRBJ2-7): EPEVTQTPSHQVTQMGQEVILRCVPISNHLYFYWYRQILGQKVEFLVSFYNNEISEKSEIFDDQFSVERPDGSNFTLKIRSTKLEDSAMYFCASSDGGDNYEQYFGPGTRLTVT.

This chain uses TRBV7-3 with TRBJ2-1, with 8 bases fitting TRBD2. The CDR3 runs to 15 residues. Germline trimming cut 2 bases from V and 3 bases from J; bases unmatched to any gene: 3. The germline V gene has CDR1 SGHTA and CDR2 FQGTGA. The DNA of the CDR3 is TGTGCCAGCAGCTTACAAGCGGGGGACTACAATGAGCAGTTCTTC. Translated, it gives CASSLQAGDYNEQFF. Full variable domain (missing parts from reference TRBV7-3 and TRBJ2-1): GAGVSQTPSNKVTEKGKYVELRCDPISGHTALYWYRQSLGQGPEFLIYFQGTGAADDSGLPNDRFFAVRPEGSVSTLKIQRTERGDSAVYLCASSLQAGDYNEQFFGPGTRLTVL.

V and J are TRBV5-8 and TRBJ1-5, with D perhaps TRBD1 (6 bases). Trimming cost V 4 bases and J 2 bases, with 13 bases left between them. The CDR3 is 15 residues long. In germline, CDR1 is SGHTS, CDR2 YDEGEE. The CDR3 region is CASSPTGKGNQPQHF. CDR3 in DNA: TGTGCCAGCAGCCCGACAGGAAAGGGCAATCAGCCCCAGCATTTT. The entire variable domain, with the rest obtained from reference TRBV5-8 and TRBJ1-5, is as follows: EAGVTQSPTHLIKTRGQQATLRCSPISGHTSVYWYQQALGLGLQFLLWYDEGEERNRGNFPPRFSGRQFPNYSSELNVNALELEDSALYLCASSPTGKGNQPQHFGDGTRLSIL.

This chain links TRBV4-2 with TRBJ2-7; 9 bases are a match to TRBD1. Germline V gives CDR1 LGHNA, CDR2 YNFKEQ. The trim removed 5 bases at V and 2 bases at J, leaving 4 bases unmatched. The CDR3 consists of 14 residues. CDR3 coding DNA: TGTGCCAGCAGCTGGGACAGGGAGACCTACGAGCAGTACTTC. Its protein product is CASSWDRETYEQYF.

This clone was counted once. The V gene is TRBV5-1, the J gene TRBJ2-5; a weak D match, TRBD1 (6 bases). This CDR3 spans 14 amino acids. Per germline, CDR1 SGHRS and CDR2 YFSETQ. V was shortened by 3 bases and J by 1 base, with 10 bases between the two germline ends. CDR3 amino acids: CASSWSRGQETQYF. For the CDR3, the DNA is TGCGCCAGCAGCTGGAGCAGGGGCCAAGAGACCCAGTACTTC.

This chain uses TRBV5-1 with TRBJ2-7; D possibly corresponds to TRBD2 (6 bases). The V gene's germline CDR1 is SGHRS and CDR2 YFSETQ. This CDR3 spans 15 amino acids. The V and J ends lost 7 bases and 6 bases respectively, with 23 bases between them. CDR3 sequence (DNA): TGCGCCAGCGGGAATGGGGCTGGGGGGATACGCGAGCAGTACTTC. It codes for CASGNGAGGIREQYF.

The genes are TRBV4-2 and TRBJ2-6; 11 nucleotides agree with TRBD1. The length of the CDR3 is 15 residues. The junction had 1 base not matched to a gene; V was cut back by 8 bases and J by 1 base. Germline V gene data show CDR1 as LGHNA and CDR2 as YNFKEQ. The CDR3 here is CASGQGASGANVLTF. For the CDR3, the DNA is TGTGCCAGCGGACAGGGGGCGTCTGGGGCCAACGTCCTGACTTTC.

The rearrangement joins TRBV23-1 to TRBJ2-2; weak D call: TRBD1 (5 bases). TRBV23-1 is labeled an ORF, and its function is uncertain. The CDR3 has 15 amino acids. V was trimmed by 4 bases and J by 1 base, leaving 10 bases between them. CDR3: CASSLGDLNTGELFF. CDR3 DNA: TGCGCCAGCAGTCTAGGGGATTTGAACACCGGGGAGCTGTTTTTT.

The CDR3 sequence: CASSPGEERYEQYF. In nucleotides, the CDR3 is TGTGCCAGCTCACCAGGCGAGGAAAGATACGAGCAGTACTTC. The chain links TRBV18 to TRBJ2-7; D uncertain. With 2 bases removed from V and 4 bases from J, the gap between germline ends came to 12 bases. The CDR3 has 14 amino acids. Germline values: CDR1 KGHSH, CDR2 LQKENI.

This clone was observed once. The chain links TRBV6-1 to TRBJ1-1; 9 bases are a match to TRBD1. CDR1 and CDR2 from the germline V gene are MNHNS and SASEGT. The CDR3 runs to 16 residues. Trimming removed 1 base from V and 9 bases from J; junction bases left unmatched: 12. CDR3: CASSEGEGQGAVKAFF. In DNA form, the CDR3 reads TGTGCCAGCAGTGAAGGCGAGGGACAGGGAGCTGTAAAAGCTTTCTTT.